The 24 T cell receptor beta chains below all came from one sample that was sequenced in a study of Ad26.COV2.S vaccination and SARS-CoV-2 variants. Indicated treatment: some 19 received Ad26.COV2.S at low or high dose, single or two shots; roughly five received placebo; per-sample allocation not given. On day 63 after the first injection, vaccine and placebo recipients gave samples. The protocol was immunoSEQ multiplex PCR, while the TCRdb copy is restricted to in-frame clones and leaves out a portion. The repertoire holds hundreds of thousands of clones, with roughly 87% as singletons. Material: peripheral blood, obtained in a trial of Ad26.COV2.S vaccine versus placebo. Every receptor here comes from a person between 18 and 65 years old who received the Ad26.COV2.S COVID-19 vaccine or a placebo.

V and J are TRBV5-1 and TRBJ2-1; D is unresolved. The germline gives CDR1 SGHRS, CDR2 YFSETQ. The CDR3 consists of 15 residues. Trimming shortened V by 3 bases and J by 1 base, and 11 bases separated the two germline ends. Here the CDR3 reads CASSSDGNSYNEQFF. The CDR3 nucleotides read TGCGCCAGCAGCTCGGACGGAAATTCCTACAATGAGCAGTTCTTC.

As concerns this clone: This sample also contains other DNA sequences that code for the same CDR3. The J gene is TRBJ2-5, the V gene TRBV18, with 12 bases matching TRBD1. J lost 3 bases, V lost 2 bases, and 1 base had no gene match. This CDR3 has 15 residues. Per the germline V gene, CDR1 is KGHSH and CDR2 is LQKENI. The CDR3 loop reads CASSPGTGGEETQYF. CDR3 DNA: TGTGCCAGCTCACCAGGGACAGGGGGCGAAGAGACCCAGTACTTC. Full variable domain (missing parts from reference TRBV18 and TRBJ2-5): NAGVMQNPRHLVRRRGQEARLRCSPMKGHSHVYWYRQLPEEGLKFMVYLQKENIIDESGMPKERFSAEFPKEGPSILRIQQVVRGDSAAYFCASSPGTGGEETQYFGPGTRLLVL.

The CDR3 protein is CASSQGTTGGLWYEQYF. The CDR3 DNA reads TGTGCCAGCAGCCAAGGAACCACGGGGGGCCTGTGGTACGAGCAGTACTTC. V and J are TRBV4-2 and TRBJ2-7; D may be TRBD2 (7 bases). This CDR3 spans 17 amino acids. V lost 1 base to trimming and J lost 4 bases, with 20 bases between them. Looked up from germline, CDR1 is LGHNA and CDR2 is YNFKEQ.

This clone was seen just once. The CDR3, as DNA: TGTGCCAGCACCGAGAGTAGCGGGGGCTACGAGCAGTACTTC. This sequence encodes CASTESSGGYEQYF. This sequence joins TRBV28 and TRBJ2-7, with 9 bases identical to TRBD2. CDR1 MDHEN and CDR2 SYDVKM come from the germline V gene. CDR3 length: 14 residues. Trimming took 7 bases from V and 3 from J; bases not matched to a gene: 7.

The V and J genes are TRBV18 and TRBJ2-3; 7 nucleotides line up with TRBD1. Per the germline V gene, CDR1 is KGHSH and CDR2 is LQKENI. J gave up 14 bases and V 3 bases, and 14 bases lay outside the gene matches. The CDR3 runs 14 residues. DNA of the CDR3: TGTGCCAGCTCACCCGAGCCGTACAGGGGATTGGGGTATTTT. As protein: CASSPEPYRGLGYF. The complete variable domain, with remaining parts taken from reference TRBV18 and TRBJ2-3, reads NAGVMQNPRHLVRRRGQEARLRCSPMKGHSHVYWYRQLPEEGLKFMVYLQKENIIDESGMPKERFSAEFPKEGPSILRIQQVVRGDSAAYFCASSPEPYRGLGYFGPGTRLTVL.

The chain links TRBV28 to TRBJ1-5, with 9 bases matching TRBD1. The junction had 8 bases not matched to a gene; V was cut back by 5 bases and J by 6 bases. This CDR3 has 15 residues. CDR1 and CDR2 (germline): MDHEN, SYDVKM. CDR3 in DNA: TGTGCCAGCAGTACAGGGGGCCGGGGGAGTCAGCCCCAGCATTTT. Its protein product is CASSTGGRGSQPQHF.

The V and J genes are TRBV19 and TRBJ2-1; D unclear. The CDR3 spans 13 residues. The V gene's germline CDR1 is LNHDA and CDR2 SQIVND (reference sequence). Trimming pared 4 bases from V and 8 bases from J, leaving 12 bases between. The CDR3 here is CASSNPPGYEQFF. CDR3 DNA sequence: TGTGCCAGTAGTAACCCGCCAGGTTATGAGCAGTTCTTC.

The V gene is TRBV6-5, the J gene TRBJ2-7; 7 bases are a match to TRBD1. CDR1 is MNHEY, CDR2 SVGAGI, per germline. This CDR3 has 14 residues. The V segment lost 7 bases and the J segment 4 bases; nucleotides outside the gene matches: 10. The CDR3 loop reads CASTSGPGGYEQYF. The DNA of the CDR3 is TGTGCCAGCACCTCAGGTCCAGGGGGTTACGAGCAGTACTTC.

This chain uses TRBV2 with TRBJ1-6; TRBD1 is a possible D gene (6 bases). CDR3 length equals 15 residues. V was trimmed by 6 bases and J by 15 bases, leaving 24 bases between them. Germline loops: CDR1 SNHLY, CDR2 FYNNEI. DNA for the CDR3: TGTGCCAGCAGCCCTGGGACACGAAATAGAATTGTCCTCCACTTT. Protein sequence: CASSPGTRNRIVLHF.

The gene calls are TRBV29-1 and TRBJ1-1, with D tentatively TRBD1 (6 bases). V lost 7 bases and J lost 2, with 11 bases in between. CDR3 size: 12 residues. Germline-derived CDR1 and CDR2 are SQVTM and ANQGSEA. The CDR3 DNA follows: TGCAGCGCAGGGACACCTAACACTGAAGCTTTCTTT. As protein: CSAGTPNTEAFF. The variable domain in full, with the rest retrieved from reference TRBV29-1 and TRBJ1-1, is SAVISQKPSRDICQRGTSLTIQCQVDSQVTMMFWYRQQPGQSLTLIATANQGSEATYESGFVIDKFPISRPNLTFSTLTVSNMSPEDSSIYLCSAGTPNTEAFFGQGTRLTVV.

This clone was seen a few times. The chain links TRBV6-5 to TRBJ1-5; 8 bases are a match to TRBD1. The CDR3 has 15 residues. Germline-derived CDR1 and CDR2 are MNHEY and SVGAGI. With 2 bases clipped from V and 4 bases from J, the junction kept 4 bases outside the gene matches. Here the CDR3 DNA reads TGTGCCAGCAGTTACAGACAGGGGTGGAATCAGCCCCAGCATTTT. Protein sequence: CASSYRQGWNQPQHF.

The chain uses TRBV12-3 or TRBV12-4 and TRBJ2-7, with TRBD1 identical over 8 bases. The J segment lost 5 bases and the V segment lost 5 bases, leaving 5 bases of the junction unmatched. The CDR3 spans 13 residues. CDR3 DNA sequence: TGTGCCAGCAGTAGACAGGGGTTTCACGAGCAGTACTTC. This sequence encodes CASSRQGFHEQYF.

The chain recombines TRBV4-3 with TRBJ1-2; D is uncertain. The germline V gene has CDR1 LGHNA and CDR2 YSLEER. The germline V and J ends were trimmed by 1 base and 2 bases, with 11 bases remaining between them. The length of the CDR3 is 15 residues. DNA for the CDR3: TGCGCCAGCAGCCAAGGGGCCGGGGTAAACTATGGCTACACCTTC. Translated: CASSQGAGVNYGYTF.

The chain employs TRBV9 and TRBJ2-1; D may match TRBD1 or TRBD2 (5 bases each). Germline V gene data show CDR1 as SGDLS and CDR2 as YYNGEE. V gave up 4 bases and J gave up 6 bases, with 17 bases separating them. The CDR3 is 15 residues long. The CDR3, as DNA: TGTGCCAGCAGCTACCATCCGGGACGCCCCAATGAGCAGTTCTTC. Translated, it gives CASSYHPGRPNEQFF.

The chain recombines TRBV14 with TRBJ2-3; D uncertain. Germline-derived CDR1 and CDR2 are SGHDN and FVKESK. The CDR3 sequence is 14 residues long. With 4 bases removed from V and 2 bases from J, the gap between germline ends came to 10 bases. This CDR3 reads CASSLREVTDTQYF. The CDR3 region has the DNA TGTGCCAGCAGCCTCAGAGAAGTCACAGATACGCAGTATTTT.

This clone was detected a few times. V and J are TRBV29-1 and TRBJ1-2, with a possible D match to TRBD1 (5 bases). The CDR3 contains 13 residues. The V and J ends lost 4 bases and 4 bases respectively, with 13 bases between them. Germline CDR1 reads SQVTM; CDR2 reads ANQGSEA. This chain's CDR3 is CSVAGGTAYGYTF. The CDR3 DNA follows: TGCAGCGTTGCTGGGGGGACCGCCTATGGCTACACCTTC.

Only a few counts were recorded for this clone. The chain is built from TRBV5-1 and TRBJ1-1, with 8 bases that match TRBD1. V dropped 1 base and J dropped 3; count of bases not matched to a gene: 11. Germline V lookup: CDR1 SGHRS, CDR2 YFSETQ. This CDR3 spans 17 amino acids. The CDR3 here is CASSLFSGQAVYTEAFF. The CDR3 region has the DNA TGCGCCAGCAGCTTGTTTTCGGGACAGGCCGTGTACACTGAAGCTTTCTTT.

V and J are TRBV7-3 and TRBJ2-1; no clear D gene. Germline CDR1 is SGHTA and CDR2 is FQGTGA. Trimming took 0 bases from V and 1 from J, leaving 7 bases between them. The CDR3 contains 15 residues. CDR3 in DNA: TGTGCCAGCAGCTTAACGGCGGATTCCTACAATGAGCAGTTCTTC. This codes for CASSLTADSYNEQFF.

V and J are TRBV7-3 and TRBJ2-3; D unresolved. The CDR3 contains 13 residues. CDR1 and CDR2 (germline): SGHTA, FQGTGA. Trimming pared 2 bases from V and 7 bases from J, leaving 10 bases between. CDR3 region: CASSLFVTNTQYF. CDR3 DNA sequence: TGTGCCAGCAGCTTATTTGTAACAAATACGCAGTATTTT.

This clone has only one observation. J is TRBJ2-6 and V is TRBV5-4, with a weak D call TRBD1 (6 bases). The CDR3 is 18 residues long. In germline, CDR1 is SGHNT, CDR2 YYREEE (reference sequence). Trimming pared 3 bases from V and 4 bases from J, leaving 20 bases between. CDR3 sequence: CASSSQGKGTPGANVLTF. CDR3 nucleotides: TGTGCCAGCAGCTCTCAGGGAAAGGGGACACCGGGGGCCAACGTCCTGACTTTC.

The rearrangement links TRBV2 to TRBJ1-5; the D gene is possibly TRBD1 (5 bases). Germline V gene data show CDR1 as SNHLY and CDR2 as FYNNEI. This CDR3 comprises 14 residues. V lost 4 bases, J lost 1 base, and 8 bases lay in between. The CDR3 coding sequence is TGTGCCAGCAGTGGGGACGCGAGCAATCAGCCCCAGCATTTT. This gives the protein CASSGDASNQPQHF.

CDR3: CATSPLFGEKLFF. For the CDR3, the DNA is TGTGCCACCAGCCCACTTTTCGGAGAAAAACTGTTTTTT. J is TRBJ1-4 and V is TRBV15; no definite D call. This CDR3 is built from 13 residues. Germline V lookup: CDR1 LNHNV, CDR2 YYDKDF (reference sequence). The V and J ends lost 5 bases and 8 bases respectively, with 12 bases between them.

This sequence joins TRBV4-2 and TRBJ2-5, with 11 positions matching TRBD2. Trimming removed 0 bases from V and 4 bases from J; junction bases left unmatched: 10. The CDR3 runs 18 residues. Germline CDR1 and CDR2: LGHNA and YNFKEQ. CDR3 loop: CASSQDILAGGAGETQYF. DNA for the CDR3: TGTGCCAGCAGCCAAGATATTCTAGCGGGGGGAGCCGGAGAGACCCAGTACTTC.

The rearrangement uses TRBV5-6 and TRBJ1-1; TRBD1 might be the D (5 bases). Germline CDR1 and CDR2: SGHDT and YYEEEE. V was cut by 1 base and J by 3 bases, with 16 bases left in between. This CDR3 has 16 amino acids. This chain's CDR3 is CASSLQGALGYTEAFF. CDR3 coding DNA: TGTGCCAGCAGCTTGCAAGGGGCGCTTGGATACACTGAAGCTTTCTTT.